These 18 T cell receptor beta chains originate from one sample sequenced in a study of shared clonotypes between healthy human individuals. Naive CD8 cells were CD45RO-negative, positively selected for CCR7, excluding terminally differentiated effector memory CD45RA+ cells. Method: immunoSEQ multiplex PCR; TCRdb's copy keeps in-frame clones and lacks some. Here the sample spans more than 600,000 clones, approximately 90% being singletons. Sequencing was performed on naive CD8+ T cells sorted from blood. These receptors all come from a man between 25 and 39 years old in good health.

V gene TRBV27 combines with J gene TRBJ2-2; D is unresolved. The CDR3 spans 15 residues. CDR1 is MNHEY and CDR2 is SMNVEV in the germline V gene (reference sequence). The ends were cut back, 2 bases at V and 0 bases at J, with 7 bases in the middle. The CDR3 nucleotides are TGTGCCAGCAGTTTACGGGCATCGAACACCGGGGAGCTGTTTTTT. Protein: CASSLRASNTGELFF.

V is TRBV6-5 and J is TRBJ2-1, with TRBD1 as a possible D gene (6 bases). Germline CDR1 reads MNHEY; CDR2 reads SVGAGI. Trimming took off 2 bases at V and 2 bases at J, with 10 bases between the two ends. The CDR3 has 15 amino acids. The CDR3 DNA follows: TGTGCCAGCAGTTACAGGGGGTTGACCTACAATGAGCAGTTCTTC. Translation: CASSYRGLTYNEQFF.

The chain employs TRBV2 and TRBJ2-6; weak D call: TRBD1 (6 bases). V was cut by 8 bases and J by 0 bases, with 17 bases left in between. CDR1 is SNHLY and CDR2 is FYNNEI in the germline V gene. This CDR3 has 17 residues. The CDR3 protein is CASLVRDISSGANVLTF. DNA for the CDR3: TGTGCCAGCCTGGTTCGGGACATCAGCTCTGGGGCCAACGTCCTGACTTTC.

This clone is a singleton in its sample. CDR3 sequence (DNA): TGTGCCAGTAGTGGGACTAGCGGGAGTTCAGCGTACGAGCAGTACTTC. Its translation: CASSGTSGSSAYEQYF. The J gene is TRBJ2-7, the V gene TRBV19; 14 nucleotides align to TRBD2. Germline CDR1 reads LNHDA; CDR2 reads SQIVND (reference sequence). CDR3 length: 16 residues. V trimming: 5 bases; J trimming: 4 bases; junction bases outside the gene matches: 7.

V gene TRBV2 combines with J gene TRBJ2-1, with 7 bases lining up with TRBD2. The length of the CDR3 is 16 residues. The J segment lost 5 bases and the V segment lost 1 base, leaving 8 bases of the junction unmatched. In germline, CDR1 is SNHLY, CDR2 FYNNEI. The CDR3 sequence is CASSEVGGGRDNEQFF. For the CDR3, the DNA is TGTGCCAGCAGTGAAGTTGGGGGAGGGCGGGACAATGAGCAGTTCTTC.

Only a few counts were recorded for this clone. This chain connects TRBV6-6 to TRBJ1-5; the D is unclear. CDR1 is MNHNY, CDR2 SVGAGI, per germline (reference sequence). CDR3 length equals 14 residues. The V gene lost 2 bases and the J gene lost 0 bases, with 5 bases spanning the gap. CDR3 bases: TGTGCCAGCAGTTACGGGATTAGCAATCAGCCCCAGCATTTT. This translates into CASSYGISNQPQHF.

J is TRBJ2-1 and V is TRBV5-1; 12 nucleotides line up with TRBD2. CDR1 is SGHRS and CDR2 is YFSETQ in the germline V gene. Germline trimming cut 4 bases from V and 5 bases from J; bases unmatched to any gene: 4. This CDR3 spans 15 amino acids. The CDR3 DNA sequence: TGCGCCAGCAGCGTCTGGACTAGCGGGAACAATGAGCAGTTCTTC. It codes for CASSVWTSGNNEQFF.

The CDR3 sequence: CASSGDLNTGELFF. The CDR3 coding sequence is TGTGCCAGCAGCGGGGACTTAAACACCGGGGAGCTGTTTTTT. The chain uses TRBV7-3 and TRBJ2-2; possible D gene TRBD2, 6 bases. The CDR3 is made up of 14 amino acids. Trimming took 5 bases from V and 2 from J, leaving 9 bases between them. CDR1 and CDR2 (germline): SGHTA, FQGTGA.

V usage is TRBV5-1 and J usage is TRBJ1-1, with 11 positions matching TRBD1. Germline CDR1 is SGHRS and CDR2 is YFSETQ. J lost 1 base, V lost 2 bases, and 7 bases had no gene match. The CDR3 consists of 17 residues. The DNA for the CDR3 is TGCGCCAGCAGCTTCATGGGGACAGGGGGTCCGAACACTGAAGCTTTCTTT. It specifies CASSFMGTGGPNTEAFF.

A few counts support this clone. The CDR3 sequence is CASSDISTDTQYF. CDR3 sequence (DNA): TGTGCCAGCAGTGATATCAGCACAGATACGCAGTATTTT. The chain recombines TRBV2 with TRBJ2-3; D unclear. Deletions cut 3 bases from V and 0 bases from J, with 4 bases between. The germline CDR1 and CDR2 sequences are SNHLY and FYNNEI. The CDR3 consists of 13 residues.

This chain links TRBV30 with TRBJ1-1; 8 bases are a match to TRBD1. The ends lost 5 bases at V and 5 bases at J; junction bases unmatched: 10. Germline V gene sequence: CDR1 GTSNPN, CDR2 SVGIG (reference sequence). The CDR3 spans 14 residues. CDR3 bases: TGTGCCTGGTGGTCTGGACAGGGAAGGACTGAAGCTTTCTTT. It codes for CAWWSGQGRTEAFF.

The chain links TRBV28 to TRBJ1-5; D gene uncertain. The CDR3 is 13 amino acids. CDR1 and CDR2 (germline): MDHEN, SYDVKM. Deletions cut 6 bases from V and 7 bases from J, with 13 bases between. The CDR3 protein is CASSPRTGQPQHF. The CDR3 nucleotides read TGTGCCAGCAGCCCTCGAACGGGGCAGCCCCAGCATTTT.

The chain employs TRBV19 and TRBJ2-7; D unresolved. The CDR3 consists of 14 residues. Trimming pared 5 bases from V and 2 bases from J, leaving 13 bases between. Germline V gene sequence: CDR1 LNHDA, CDR2 SQIVND (reference sequence). The CDR3 protein is CASSSFPGPYEQYF. The CDR3 bases are TGTGCCAGTAGTTCGTTCCCAGGACCCTACGAGCAGTACTTC.

This chain uses TRBV4-1 with TRBJ1-1; 7 bases match TRBD1. Germline V gene data show CDR1 as MGHRA and CDR2 as YSYEKL. The CDR3 consists of 13 residues. V lost 6 bases, J lost 0 bases, and 1 base stayed unmatched. CDR3 DNA sequence: TGCGCCAGCAGGGACAGGTTGAACACTGAAGCTTTCTTT. It yields the protein CASRDRLNTEAFF.

The gene calls are TRBV15 and TRBJ1-4; D is unclear. Trimming pared 5 bases from V and 6 bases from J, leaving 16 bases between. The CDR3 is 15 residues long. Germline V gene lookup returns CDR1 LNHNV and CDR2 YYDKDF (reference sequence). The CDR3 sequence is CATSGPLVGYEKLFF. Here the CDR3 DNA reads TGTGCCACCAGCGGACCCTTAGTAGGATATGAAAAACTGTTTTTT. Full variable domain (missing parts from reference TRBV15 and TRBJ1-4): DAMVIQNPRYQVTQFGKPVTLSCSQTLNHNVMYWYQQKSSQAPKLLFHYYDKDFNNEADTPDNFQSRRPNTSFCFLDIRSPGLGDTAMYLCATSGPLVGYEKLFFGSGTQLSVL.

CDR3 DNA sequence: TGTGCCAGCAGTTATCACGGACAGCCCGAGCAGTTCTTC. Amino acid sequence: CASSYHGQPEQFF. The gene calls are TRBV6-5 and TRBJ2-1; D perhaps matches TRBD1 (6 bases). The V and J ends lost 3 bases and 10 bases respectively, with 13 bases between them. CDR3 length: 13 amino acids. Germline CDR1 and CDR2: MNHEY and SVGAGI.

The V call is TRBV6-6, the J call TRBJ2-2; D not certain. V was cut by 8 bases and J by 4 bases, with 5 bases left in between. From germline, CDR1 is MNHNY and CDR2 SVGAGI (reference sequence). The CDR3 totals 11 residues. The CDR3 nucleotides read TGTGCCAGCCATCTCACCGGGGAGCTGTTTTTT. Translated: CASHLTGELFF.

J is TRBJ2-3 and V is TRBV28; D not certain. The CDR3 length is 15 residues. Trimming stripped 2 bases from V and 5 bases from J, with 14 bases between. The germline V gene has CDR1 MDHEN and CDR2 SYDVKM. The CDR3 coding sequence is TGTGCCAGCAGTTTAACGAGCCACAAGGTAGATACGCAGTATTTT. It specifies CASSLTSHKVDTQYF. The full variable domain, in which reference TRBV28 and TRBJ2-3 provide the parts outside the CDR3, is DVKVTQSSRYLVKRTGEKVFLECVQDMDHENMFWYRQDPGLGLRLIYFSYDVKMKEKGDIPEGYSVSREKKERFSLILESASTNQTSMYLCASSLTSHKVDTQYFGPGTRLTVL.